This entry lists 27 T cell receptor beta chains sequenced from one sample in a study of blood T cell repertoires in COVID-19 (dated by TCRdb to 2020 to 2021). The library was prepared using the immunoSEQ multiplex PCR assay. TCRdb provides this immuneACCESS table in a form limited to in-frame rearrangements. Some clones are lacking; in checked studies, under half of them reflect an unresolved V gene, and why the rest are absent is not known. Across this sample there are 150,000 to 200,000 clones, with about three quarters seen only once. More than 6.5% of the sample belongs to the ten largest clones. Sequenced sample: peripheral blood. These receptors originate from a woman in her fifties or sixties with active or convalescent COVID-19.

The chain carries TRBV4-2 and TRBJ2-5, with 9 bases fitting TRBD2. The germline V gene encodes CDR1 LGHNA and CDR2 YNFKEQ. There are 14 residues in the CDR3. Trimming at V came to 0 bases and at J to 13 bases, leaving 9 bases not matched to a gene. In DNA form, the CDR3 reads TGTGCCAGCAGCCAAGATCCGCTAGCGGGGATTCGGTACTTC. Translated: CASSQDPLAGIRYF.

CDR3 loop: CAWRAKGNQPQHF. CDR3 nucleotide sequence: TGTGCCTGGAGAGCGAAGGGCAATCAGCCCCAGCATTTT. V and J are TRBV30 and TRBJ1-5; no definite D call. The CDR3 covers 13 residues. Germline values: CDR1 GTSNPN, CDR2 SVGIG (reference sequence). Trimming stripped 3 bases from V and 2 bases from J, with 8 bases between.

This chain joins TRBV3-1 (or the pseudogene TRBV3-2) and TRBJ2-7; D is possibly TRBD2 (6 bases). CDR1 is LGHDT, CDR2 YNNKEL, per germline (reference sequence). The CDR3 sequence is 13 residues long. With 7 bases removed from V and 5 bases from J, the gap between germline ends came to 15 bases. CDR3 sequence reads: CASTSEGRNEQYF. CDR3 nucleotides: TGTGCCAGCACCTCGGAGGGACGCAACGAGCAGTACTTC.

V and J are TRBV30 and TRBJ2-2; 9 nucleotides match TRBD1. The V gene end was trimmed by 4 bases and the J gene end by 3 bases; junction bases not matched to a gene: 6. Germline V gene data show CDR1 as GTSNPN and CDR2 as SVGIG (reference sequence). This CDR3 spans 15 amino acids. CDR3 in DNA: TGTGCCTGGATATACAGGGGGCGGGACACCGGGGAGCTGTTTTTT. Its translation: CAWIYRGRDTGELFF.

The chain carries TRBV19 and TRBJ1-2; possible D gene TRBD1, 6 bases. Trimming shortened V by 5 bases and J by 2 bases, and 15 bases separated the two germline ends. This CDR3 spans 15 amino acids. In germline, CDR1 is LNHDA, CDR2 SQIVND (reference sequence). Written as DNA, the CDR3 is TGTGCCAGTAGTCCGGGTCGGGGGGCGAACTATGGCTACACCTTC. Its translation is CASSPGRGANYGYTF.

This clone showed up just once. The rearrangement links TRBV30 to TRBJ2-5, with 10 bases aligning to TRBD1. CDR1 and CDR2 from the germline V gene are GTSNPN and SVGIG (reference sequence). This CDR3 has 13 amino acids. With V trimmed by 2 bases and J by 5 bases, 2 bases remained unmatched. The CDR3 DNA reads TGTGCCTGGAGTCGGGACAGGGGTGAGACCCAGTACTTC. Protein: CAWSRDRGETQYF.

The chain combines TRBV7-2 with TRBJ1-2; TRBD1 matches at 7 bases. CDR1 is SGHTA, CDR2 FQGNSA, per germline. This CDR3 is built from 15 residues. Trimming removed 0 bases from V and 7 bases from J; junction bases left unmatched: 8. Here the CDR3 reads CASSLARQGGGGYTF. The CDR3 nucleotides read TGTGCCAGCAGCTTAGCCCGACAGGGTGGAGGTGGCTACACCTTC. The whole variable domain, filled in from reference TRBV7-2 and TRBJ1-2, reads GAGVSQSPSNKVTEKGKDVELRCDPISGHTALYWYRQSLGQGLEFLIYFQGNSAPDKSGLPSDRFSAERTGGSVSTLTIQRTQQEDSAVYLCASSLARQGGGGYTFGSGTRLTVV.

The rearrangement uses TRBV7-2 and TRBJ2-6; 7 bases match TRBD2. CDR3 size: 16 residues. Trimming at V came to 5 bases and at J to 3 bases, leaving 7 bases not matched to a gene. CDR1 and CDR2 from the germline V gene are SGHTA and FQGNSA. CDR3: CASSPRGVGGANVLTF. CDR3 bases: TGTGCCAGCAGCCCCCGGGGGGTTGGTGGGGCCAACGTCCTGACTTTC.

V usage is TRBV15 and J usage is TRBJ1-1; 7 positions match TRBD1. CDR3 size: 16 residues. Germline V CDR1 and CDR2: LNHNV, YYDKDF (reference sequence). V lost 5 bases and J lost 3; bases outside the gene matches: 12. The CDR3 loop reads CATSDRETRLDTEAFF. CDR3 sequence (DNA): TGTGCCACCAGCGACAGGGAGACAAGGCTTGACACTGAAGCTTTCTTT.

The rearrangement joins TRBV6-5 to TRBJ2-1; D is unresolved. Germline lookup yields CDR1 MNHEY and CDR2 SVGAGI. The V gene lost 3 bases and the J gene lost 1 base, with 7 bases spanning the gap. This CDR3 is 14 amino acids long. CDR3: CASSYSISYNEQFF. CDR3 in DNA: TGTGCCAGCAGTTATTCTATATCCTACAATGAGCAGTTCTTC.

This chain uses TRBV6-5 with TRBJ2-7, with 7 bases matching TRBD1. Germline lookup yields CDR1 MNHEY and CDR2 SVGAGI. V shed 5 bases, J shed 0 bases, and the junction held 4 bases outside the gene matches. The CDR3 extends over 14 amino acids. The DNA of the CDR3 is TGTGCCAGCAGTCGGGACAGTCGCTCCTACGAGCAGTACTTC. It translates to CASSRDSRSYEQYF.

The chain couples TRBV7-9 to TRBJ1-6; the D is unclear. The V gene lost 2 bases and the J gene lost 6 bases, with 8 bases spanning the gap. The CDR3 runs to 14 residues. From germline, CDR1 is SEHNR and CDR2 FQNEAQ (reference sequence). As DNA, the CDR3 is TGTGCCAGCAGCTTAAGGCAGGCTAATTCACCCCTCCACTTT. It encodes CASSLRQANSPLHF.

This rearrangement joins TRBV5-1 to TRBJ1-6; maybe TRBD1 (5 bases). This CDR3 is 17 amino acids long. Trimming pared 3 bases from V and 4 bases from J, leaving 17 bases between. Germline CDR1 is SGHRS and CDR2 is YFSETQ. CDR3 loop: CASSWGLPKFYNSPLHF. Here the CDR3 DNA reads TGCGCCAGCAGCTGGGGACTCCCTAAATTTTATAATTCACCCCTCCACTTT.

The rearrangement joins TRBV7-9 to TRBJ2-7, with D maybe TRBD2 (6 bases). CDR1 and CDR2 (germline): SEHNR, FQNEAQ (reference sequence). The V end lost 1 base, the J end lost 5 bases, and 12 bases lay between the germline ends. The CDR3 totals 14 residues. Here the CDR3 DNA reads TGTGCCAGCAGCTTAGGGGGCAGGGAGGACGAGCAGTACTTC. This sequence encodes CASSLGGREDEQYF.

V is TRBV6-2 or TRBV6-3 and J is TRBJ2-6; D is ambiguous. The CDR3 runs 15 residues. Trimming took off 5 bases at V and 4 bases at J, with 12 bases between the two ends. Looked up from germline, CDR1 is MNHEY and CDR2 is SVGEGT. This CDR3 is CASSKSVPGANVLTF. The CDR3 region has the DNA TGTGCCAGCAGTAAATCGGTCCCCGGGGCCAACGTCCTGACTTTC.

V is TRBV6-6 and J is TRBJ1-3; D gene uncertain. CDR1 and CDR2 from the germline V gene are MNHNY and SVGAGI (reference sequence). The CDR3 is 14 residues long. Trimming removed 6 bases from V and 0 bases from J, with 9 bases in between. The CDR3 DNA follows: TGTGCCAGCAGGATGGCAAGCTCTGGAAACACCATATATTTT. Translating it yields CASRMASSGNTIYF.

The rearrangement uses TRBV12-3 or TRBV12-4 and TRBJ2-7; 7 positions agree with TRBD1. The CDR3 consists of 12 residues. J gave up 7 bases and V 6 bases, and 6 bases lay outside the gene matches. CDR3 nucleotide sequence: TGTGCCAGCAGCTCAAGACAGGGTGAGCAGTACTTC. It is translated as CASSSRQGEQYF.

The rearrangement uses TRBV30 and TRBJ2-2, with a tentative D call TRBD1 (5 bases). V was pared by 8 bases and J by 5 bases, with 27 bases between. Germline V gives CDR1 GTSNPN, CDR2 SVGIG (reference sequence). CDR3 length: 17 residues. The CDR3, as DNA: TGTGCCACGACGGCAGGGTTAAGAGTTTTGGGAACCGGGGAGCTGTTTTTT. This translates into CATTAGLRVLGTGELFF. Based on the CDR3 plus reference TRBV30 and TRBJ2-2, the full variable domain is SQTIHQWPATLVQPVGSPLSLECTVEGTSNPNLYWYRQAAGRGLQLLFYSVGIGQISSEVPQNLSASRPQDRQFILSSKKLLLSDSGFYLCATTAGLRVLGTGELFFGEGSRLTVL.

The chain has TRBV5-1 and TRBJ1-4, with no clear D. The length of the CDR3 is 15 residues. V lost 0 bases and J 6 bases, leaving 12 bases between the germline ends. In germline, CDR1 is SGHRS, CDR2 YFSETQ. The DNA of the CDR3 is TGCGCCAGCAGCTTGGATTATGGTCGGGATGAAAAACTGTTTTTT. Amino acid sequence: CASSLDYGRDEKLFF.

This chain joins TRBV21-1 and TRBJ1-5. TRBV21-1 is listed as a pseudogene. The CDR3 is made up of 14 amino acids. The chain's CDR3 is CASSKYLGGQPQHF. In DNA, the CDR3 is TGTGCCAGCAGCAAATATCTGGGAGGACAGCCCCAGCATTTT.

The V gene is TRBV27, the J gene TRBJ1-5, with D maybe TRBD1 (5 bases). Germline CDR1 MNHEY, CDR2 SMNVEV (reference sequence). Trimming removed 6 bases from V and 0 bases from J, with 9 bases in between. The CDR3 contains 14 residues. Here the CDR3 DNA reads TGTGCCAGCAGGCCACAGGTTAGCAATCAGCCCCAGCATTTT. Its translation is CASRPQVSNQPQHF.

This clone has just one count. The CDR3 sequence is CASSTASGAYNEQFF. The CDR3 nucleotides read TGTGCCAGCAGCACCGCAAGCGGGGCTTACAATGAGCAGTTCTTC. The V gene is TRBV5-4, the J gene TRBJ2-1, with TRBD2 matching over 7 bases. From germline, CDR1 is SGHNT and CDR2 YYREEE (reference sequence). V gave up 4 bases and J gave up 4 bases; unmatched junction bases: 8. The CDR3 runs to 15 residues. Complete variable domain (other parts from reference TRBV5-4 and TRBJ2-1): ETGVTQSPTHLIKTRGQQVTLRCSSQSGHNTVSWYQQALGQGPQFIFQYYREEENGRGNFPPRFSGLQFPNYSSELNVNALELDDSALYLCASSTASGAYNEQFFGPGTRLTVL.

V and J are TRBV28 and TRBJ1-2; no definite D call. Germline CDR1 is MDHEN and CDR2 is SYDVKM. This CDR3 region has 14 residues. Trimming stripped 1 base from V and 6 bases from J, with 12 bases between. The CDR3 DNA sequence: TGTGCCAGCAGTTTATCGGCAGGTATAGATGGCTACACCTTC. It specifies CASSLSAGIDGYTF.

The chain carries TRBV4-3 and TRBJ2-6, with 11 bases fitting TRBD1. The CDR3 extends over 18 amino acids. The V segment lost 3 bases and the J segment 0 bases; nucleotides outside the gene matches: 4. The germline V gene has CDR1 LGHNA and CDR2 YSLEER. The CDR3 spells CASSQAGTGGSGANVLTF. The DNA of the CDR3 is TGCGCCAGCAGCCAGGCCGGGACAGGGGGCTCTGGGGCCAACGTCCTGACTTTC.

In this sample, this clone turned up many times. The chain links TRBV14 to TRBJ2-7, with D perhaps TRBD2 (5 bases). This CDR3 is built from 13 residues. V was shortened by 1 base and J by 3 bases, with 7 bases between the two germline ends. Germline V gene data show CDR1 as SGHDN and CDR2 as FVKESK. CDR3 protein: CASSQVRGYEQYF. The CDR3 DNA sequence: TGTGCCAGCAGCCAAGTCCGGGGCTACGAGCAGTACTTC.

The J gene is TRBJ1-2, the V gene TRBV4-2; D possibly corresponds to TRBD1 (6 bases). V was cut by 0 bases and J by 4 bases, with 12 bases left in between. This CDR3 spans 15 amino acids. Germline loops: CDR1 LGHNA, CDR2 YNFKEQ. Written as DNA, the CDR3 is TGTGCCAGCAGCCAAGAAATGACAGGTACCTATGGCTACACCTTC. Amino acid sequence: CASSQEMTGTYGYTF.

The rearrangement links TRBV30 to TRBJ2-1; 9 positions agree with TRBD1. The CDR3 contains 14 residues. Trimming at V came to 0 bases and at J to 6 bases, leaving 3 bases not matched to a gene. CDR1 is GTSNPN and CDR2 is SVGIG in the germline V gene (reference sequence). DNA for the CDR3: TGTGCCTGGAGTGTCGGGACAGGGCTCAATGAGCAGTTCTTC. Its translation is CAWSVGTGLNEQFF.